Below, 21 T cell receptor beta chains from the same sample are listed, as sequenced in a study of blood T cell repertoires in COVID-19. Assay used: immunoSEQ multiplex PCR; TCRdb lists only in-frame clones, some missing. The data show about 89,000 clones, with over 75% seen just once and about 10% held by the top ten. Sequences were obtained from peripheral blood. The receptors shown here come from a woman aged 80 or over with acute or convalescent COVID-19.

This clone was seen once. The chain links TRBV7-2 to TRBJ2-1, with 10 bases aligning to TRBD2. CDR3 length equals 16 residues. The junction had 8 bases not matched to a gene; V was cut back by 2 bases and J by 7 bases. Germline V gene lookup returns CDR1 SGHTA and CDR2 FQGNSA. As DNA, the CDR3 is TGTGCCAGCAGCTTATTCCCAGCGGGGGGGGTAAATGAGCAGTTCTTC. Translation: CASSLFPAGGVNEQFF.

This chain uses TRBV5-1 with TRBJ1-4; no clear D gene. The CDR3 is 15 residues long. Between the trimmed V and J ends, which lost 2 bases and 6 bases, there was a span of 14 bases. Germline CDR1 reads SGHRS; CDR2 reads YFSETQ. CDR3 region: CASSLSLGRDEKLFF. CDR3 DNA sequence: TGCGCCAGCAGCTTAAGCCTCGGGCGGGATGAAAAACTGTTTTTT.

CDR3 DNA: TGTGCCAGCAGTTACTTTTCAATAAAACAGGGAGAGCAGTTCTTC. It specifies CASSYFSIKQGEQFF. The chain uses TRBV6-6 and TRBJ2-1, with D tentatively TRBD1 (6 bases). Germline CDR1 reads MNHNY; CDR2 reads SVGAGI (reference sequence). There are 15 residues in the CDR3. Trimming took 1 base from V and 10 from J, leaving 17 bases between them.

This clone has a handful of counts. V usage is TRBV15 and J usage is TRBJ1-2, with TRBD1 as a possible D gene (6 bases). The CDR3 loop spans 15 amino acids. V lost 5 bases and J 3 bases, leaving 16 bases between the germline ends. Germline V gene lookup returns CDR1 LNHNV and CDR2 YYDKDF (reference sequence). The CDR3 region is CATSRGQGGDYGYTF. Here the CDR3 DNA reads TGTGCCACCAGCCGGGGGCAGGGAGGGGACTATGGCTACACCTTC. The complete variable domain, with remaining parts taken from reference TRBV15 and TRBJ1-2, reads DAMVIQNPRYQVTQFGKPVTLSCSQTLNHNVMYWYQQKSSQAPKLLFHYYDKDFNNEADTPDNFQSRRPNTSFCFLDIRSPGLGDTAMYLCATSRGQGGDYGYTFGSGTRLTVV.

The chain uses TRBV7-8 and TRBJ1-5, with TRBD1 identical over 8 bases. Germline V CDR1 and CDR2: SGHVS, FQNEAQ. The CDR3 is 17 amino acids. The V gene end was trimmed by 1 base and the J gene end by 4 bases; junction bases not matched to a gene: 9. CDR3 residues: CASSLGIGNRGNQPQHF. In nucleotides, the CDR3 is TGTGCCAGCAGCTTAGGGATAGGTAACAGGGGGAATCAGCCCCAGCATTTT.

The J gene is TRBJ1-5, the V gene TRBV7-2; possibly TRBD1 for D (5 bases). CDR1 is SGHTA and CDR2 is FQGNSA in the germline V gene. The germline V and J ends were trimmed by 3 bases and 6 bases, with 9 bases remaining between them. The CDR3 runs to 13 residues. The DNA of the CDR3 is TGTGCCAGCAGCTTCTGGAGGGGTCAGCCCCAGCATTTT. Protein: CASSFWRGQPQHF.

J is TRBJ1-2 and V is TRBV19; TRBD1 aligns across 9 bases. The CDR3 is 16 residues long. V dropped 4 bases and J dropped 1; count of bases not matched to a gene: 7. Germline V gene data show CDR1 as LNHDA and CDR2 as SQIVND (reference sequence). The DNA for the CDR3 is TGTGCCAGTAGTAAGGTGGGACAGGGAGTTAACTATGGCTACACCTTC. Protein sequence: CASSKVGQGVNYGYTF.

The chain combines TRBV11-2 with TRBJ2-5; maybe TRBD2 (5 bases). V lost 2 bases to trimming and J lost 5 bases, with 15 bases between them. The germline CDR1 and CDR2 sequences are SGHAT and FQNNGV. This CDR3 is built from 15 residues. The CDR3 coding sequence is TGTGCCAGCAGCTTAACCGGGAAGGGTGGGGAGACCCAGTACTTC. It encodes CASSLTGKGGETQYF.

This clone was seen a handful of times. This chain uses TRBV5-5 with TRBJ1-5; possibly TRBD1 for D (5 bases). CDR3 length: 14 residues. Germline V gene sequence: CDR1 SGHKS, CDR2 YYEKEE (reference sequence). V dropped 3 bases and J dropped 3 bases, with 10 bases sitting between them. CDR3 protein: CASSYDSLNQPQHF. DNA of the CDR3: TGTGCCAGCAGCTATGACAGCCTCAATCAGCCCCAGCATTTT.

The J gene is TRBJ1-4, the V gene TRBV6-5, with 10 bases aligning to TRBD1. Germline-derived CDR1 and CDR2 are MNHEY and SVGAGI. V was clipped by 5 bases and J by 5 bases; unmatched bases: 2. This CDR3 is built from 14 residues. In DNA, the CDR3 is TGTGCCAGCAGTCCGGACAGGGGGAATGAAAAACTGTTTTTT. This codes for CASSPDRGNEKLFF.

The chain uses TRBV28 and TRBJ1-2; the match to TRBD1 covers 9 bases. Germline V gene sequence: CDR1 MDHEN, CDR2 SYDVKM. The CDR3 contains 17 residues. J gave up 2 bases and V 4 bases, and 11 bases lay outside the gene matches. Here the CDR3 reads CASSSPGQGNPNYGYTF. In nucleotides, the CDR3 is TGTGCCAGCAGTTCCCCGGGACAGGGCAACCCCAACTATGGCTACACCTTC.

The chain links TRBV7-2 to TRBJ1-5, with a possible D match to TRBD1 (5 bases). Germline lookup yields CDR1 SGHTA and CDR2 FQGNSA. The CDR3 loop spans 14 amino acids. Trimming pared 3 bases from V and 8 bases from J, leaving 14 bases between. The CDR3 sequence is CASSFNLDIEPQHF. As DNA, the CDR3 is TGTGCCAGCAGCTTCAACTTGGACATCGAGCCCCAGCATTTT. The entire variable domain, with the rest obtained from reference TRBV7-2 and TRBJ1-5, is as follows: GAGVSQSPSNKVTEKGKDVELRCDPISGHTALYWYRQSLGQGLEFLIYFQGNSAPDKSGLPSDRFSAERTGGSVSTLTIQRTQQEDSAVYLCASSFNLDIEPQHFGDGTRLSIL.

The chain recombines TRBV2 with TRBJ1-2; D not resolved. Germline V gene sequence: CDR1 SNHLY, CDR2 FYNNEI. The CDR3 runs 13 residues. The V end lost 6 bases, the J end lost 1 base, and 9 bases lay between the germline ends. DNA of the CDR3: TGTGCCAGCAGCGTTCAGATTAACTATGGCTACACCTTC. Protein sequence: CASSVQINYGYTF.

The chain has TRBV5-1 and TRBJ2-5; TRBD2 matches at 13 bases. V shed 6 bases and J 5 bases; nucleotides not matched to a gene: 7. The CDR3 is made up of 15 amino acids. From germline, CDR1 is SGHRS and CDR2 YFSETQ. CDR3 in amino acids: CASIPGLAGQETQYF. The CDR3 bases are TGCGCCAGCATCCCGGGACTAGCGGGGCAGGAGACCCAGTACTTC.

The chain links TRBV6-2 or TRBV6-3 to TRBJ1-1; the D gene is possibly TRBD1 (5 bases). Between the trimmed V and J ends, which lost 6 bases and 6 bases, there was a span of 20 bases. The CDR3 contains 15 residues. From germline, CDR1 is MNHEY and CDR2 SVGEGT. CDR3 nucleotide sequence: TGTGCCAGCAGCCCACACGGGCAGGGTAGCCCTGAAGCTTTCTTT. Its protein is CASSPHGQGSPEAFF.

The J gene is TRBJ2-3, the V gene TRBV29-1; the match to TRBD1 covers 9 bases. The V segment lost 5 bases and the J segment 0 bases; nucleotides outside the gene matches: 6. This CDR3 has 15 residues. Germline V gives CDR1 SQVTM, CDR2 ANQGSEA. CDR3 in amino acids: CSVPQGTGSTDTQYF. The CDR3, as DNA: TGCAGCGTTCCTCAAGGGACAGGGAGCACAGATACGCAGTATTTT.

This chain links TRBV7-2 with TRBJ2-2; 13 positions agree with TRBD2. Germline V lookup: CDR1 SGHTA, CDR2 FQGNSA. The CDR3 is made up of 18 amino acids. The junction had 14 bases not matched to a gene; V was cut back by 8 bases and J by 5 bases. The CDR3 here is CASPTGLAGEGSTGELFF. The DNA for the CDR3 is TGTGCCAGCCCTACTGGACTAGCGGGGGAGGGTAGTACCGGGGAGCTGTTTTTT.

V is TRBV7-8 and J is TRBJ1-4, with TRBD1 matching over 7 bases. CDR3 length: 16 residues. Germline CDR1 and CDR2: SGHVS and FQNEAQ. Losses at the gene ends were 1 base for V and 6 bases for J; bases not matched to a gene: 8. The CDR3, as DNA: TGTGCCAGCAGCTTAGTCGGTGGAGGGGGCGATGAAAAACTGTTTTTT. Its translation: CASSLVGGGGDEKLFF.

The DNA for the CDR3 is TGTGCCAGCAGCCAAGATTACGGGGGGAAGGGCAATCAGCCCCAGCATTTT. Translation: CASSQDYGGKGNQPQHF. The V gene is TRBV3-1 (or the pseudogene TRBV3-2), the J gene TRBJ1-5; TRBD1 might be the D (5 bases). Trimming stripped 0 bases from V and 2 bases from J, with 14 bases between. CDR3 length: 17 amino acids. Germline CDR1 is LGHDT and CDR2 is YNNKEL (reference sequence).

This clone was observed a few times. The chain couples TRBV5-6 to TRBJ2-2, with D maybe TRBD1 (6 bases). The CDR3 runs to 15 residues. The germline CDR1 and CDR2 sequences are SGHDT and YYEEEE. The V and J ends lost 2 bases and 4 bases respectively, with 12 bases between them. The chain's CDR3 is CASSLQGSGTGELFF. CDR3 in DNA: TGTGCCAGCAGCTTACAGGGTTCGGGCACCGGGGAGCTGTTTTTT. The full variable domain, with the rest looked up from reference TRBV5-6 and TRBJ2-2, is DAGVTQSPTHLIKTRGQQVTLRCSPKSGHDTVSWYQQALGQGPQFIFQYYEEEERQRGNFPDRFSGHQFPNYSSELNVNALLLGDSALYLCASSLQGSGTGELFFGEGSRLTVL.

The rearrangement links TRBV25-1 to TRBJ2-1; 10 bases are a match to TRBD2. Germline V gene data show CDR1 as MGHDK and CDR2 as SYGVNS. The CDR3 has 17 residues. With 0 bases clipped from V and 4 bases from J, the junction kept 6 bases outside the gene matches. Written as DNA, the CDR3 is TGTGCCAGCAGTGAATACAGCGTAGCGGGGGGTTACAATGAGCAGTTCTTC. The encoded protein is CASSEYSVAGGYNEQFF. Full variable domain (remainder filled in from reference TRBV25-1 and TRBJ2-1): EADIYQTPRYLVIGTGKKITLECSQTMGHDKMYWYQQDPGMELHLIHYSYGVNSTEKGDLSSESTVSRIRTEHFPLTLESARPSHTSQYLCASSEYSVAGGYNEQFFGPGTRLTVL.